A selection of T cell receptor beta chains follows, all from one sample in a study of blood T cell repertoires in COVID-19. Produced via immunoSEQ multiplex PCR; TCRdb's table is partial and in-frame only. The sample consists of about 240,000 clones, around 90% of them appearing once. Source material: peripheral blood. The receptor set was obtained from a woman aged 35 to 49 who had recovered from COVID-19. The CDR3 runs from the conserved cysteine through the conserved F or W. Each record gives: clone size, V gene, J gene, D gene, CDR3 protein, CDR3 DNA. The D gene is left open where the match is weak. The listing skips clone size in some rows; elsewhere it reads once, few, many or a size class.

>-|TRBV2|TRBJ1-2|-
CASSEVALTLWGYTF
TGTGCCAGCAGTGAGGTGGCCCTTACGCTGTGGGGCTACACCTTC
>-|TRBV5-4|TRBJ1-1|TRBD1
CASSLGGQGGAEAFF
TGTGCCAGCAGCTTGGGGGGACAGGGAGGGGCTGAAGCTTTCTTT
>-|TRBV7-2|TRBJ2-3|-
CASSFQAGSTDTQYF
TGTGCCAGCAGCTTCCAAGCGGGCAGCACAGATACGCAGTATTTT
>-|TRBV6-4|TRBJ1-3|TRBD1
CASSEKDRGLFGNTIYF
TGTGCCAGCAGTGAAAAGGACAGGGGTCTTTTTGGAAACACCATATATTTT
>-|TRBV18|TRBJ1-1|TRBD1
CASSPPQGAGAEAFF
TGTGCCAGCTCACCACCTCAGGGGGCCGGCGCTGAAGCTTTCTTT
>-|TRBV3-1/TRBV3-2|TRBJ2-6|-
CASSQGGGANVLTF
TGTGCCAGCAGCCAAGGCGGGGGGGCCAACGTCCTGACTTTC
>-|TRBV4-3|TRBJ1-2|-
CASSQDLGATDRGYTF
TGCGCCAGCAGCCAAGATCTTGGGGCCACGGATCGGGGCTACACCTTC
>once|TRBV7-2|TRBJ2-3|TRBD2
CASSLGWSRGADTQYF
TGTGCCAGCAGCTTAGGATGGAGCCGGGGGGCAGATACGCAGTATTTT
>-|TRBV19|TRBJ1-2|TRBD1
CASSIEGAWYGYTF
TGTGCCAGTAGTATCGAGGGGGCTTGGTATGGCTACACCTTC
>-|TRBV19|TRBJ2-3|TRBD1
CASSTGGTSTDTQYF
TGTGCCAGTAGTACAGGGGGCACTAGCACAGATACGCAGTATTTT
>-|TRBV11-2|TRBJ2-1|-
CASSLGAGRRSSYNEQFF
TGTGCCAGCAGCTTAGGGGCGGGGCGGAGGAGCTCCTACAATGAGCAGTTCTTC
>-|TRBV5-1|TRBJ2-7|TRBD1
CASSLAAPGTVKGSYEQYF
TGCGCCAGCAGCTTGGCGGCTCCCGGGACAGTGAAAGGCTCCTACGAGCAGTACTTC
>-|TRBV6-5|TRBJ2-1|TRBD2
CASSYGGEGLGEQFF
TGTGCCAGCAGTTACGGGGGGGAGGGCCTTGGTGAGCAGTTCTTC
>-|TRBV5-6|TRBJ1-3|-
CASSLVGAGNTIYF
TGTGCCAGCAGCTTGGTCGGAGCTGGAAACACCATATATTTT
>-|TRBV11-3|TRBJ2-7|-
CASSPGGGLAYEQYF
TGTGCCAGCAGCCCCGGTGGGGGACTGGCCTACGAGCAGTACTTC
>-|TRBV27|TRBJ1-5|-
CASSLSAPSEDQPQHF
TGTGCCAGCAGTTTATCGGCCCCTAGTGAGGATCAGCCCCAGCATTTT
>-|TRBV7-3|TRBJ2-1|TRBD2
CASSLAGGSNEQFF
TGTGCCAGCTCTCTAGCGGGAGGTTCCAATGAGCAGTTCTTC